What follows describes a single T cell receptor beta chain. This sample stems from a study of blood T cell repertoires in COVID-19. Study in general: The study drew acute and convalescent COVID-19 samples from the United States, Italy and Spain. The analysed material was cDNA or gDNA that came from T cells, B-cell-depleted T cells, or PBMCs.

Repertoires were generated with immunoSEQ multiplex PCR, while TCRdb's copy carries only in-frame clones and drops some. The table shows roughly 220,000 clones, with about 85% occurring only once. The CDR3 sequence is 15 residues long. Germline V gives CDR1 KGHDR, CDR2 SFDVKD. V shed 7 bases and J shed 1 base, with 13 bases lying between them. What was sequenced was peripheral blood. The sequence was obtained from a man aged 45 to 65 who had recovered from COVID-19. The chain recombines TRBV24-1 with TRBJ2-1; the D gene is possibly TRBD2 (6 bases). The CDR3 reads CATSGRTASYNEQFF. The DNA for the CDR3 is TGTGCCACCAGCGGGAGAACGGCTTCCTACAATGAGCAGTTCTTC.